Below are 2 T cell receptor beta chains sequenced from a single sample in a study of T cell changes during pregnancy in multiple sclerosis. Produced via immunoSEQ multiplex PCR; TCRdb's table is partial and in-frame only. Of about 44,000 clones listed, approximately 92% were seen once; the top ten hold roughly 0.72%. Material: CD4+ T cells from peripheral blood mononuclear cells, obtained before pregnancy. The receptors come from a female donor with multiple sclerosis, enrolled in a pregnancy study.

The chain couples TRBV11-2 to TRBJ1-4, with TRBD1 identical over 11 bases. This CDR3 has 15 residues. Germline trimming cut 3 bases from V and 6 bases from J; bases unmatched to any gene: 3. The V gene's germline CDR1 is SGHAT and CDR2 FQNNGV. In nucleotides, the CDR3 is TGTGCCAGCAGCTTGAGGACAGGGGGCTATGAAAAACTGTTTTTT. This gives the protein CASSLRTGGYEKLFF.

The CDR3 nucleotides read TGTGTCAGAAGCTTAGGGCTAGCGGTGCCCCCTAGACTCGAGCAGTACTTC. This encodes CVRSLGLAVPPRLEQYF. This rearrangement joins TRBV7-5 to TRBJ2-7; whether TRBD2, the table's D call, matches the DNA was not checked. TRBV7-5 corresponds to a pseudogene. The CDR3 loop spans 17 amino acids.